Listed here are 17 T cell receptor beta chains from one sample, sequenced in a study of regulatory T cells in long-lasting Graves disease. Indicated time point: newly diagnosed GD, antithyroid drugs for less than 3 months. Extracted RNA from PBMCs served as the source of the TCR library. CDR3-region Arm-PCR and iRepertoire HTBI primers produced the TCR beta libraries. From the multiplex PCR reads, TCRdb called clonotypes with MiXCR, one entry per CDR3 protein. The sample comprises about 530,000 distinct CDR3 sequences, around 16% of which are singletons, and 20% to 25% rests with the top ten. This sample was also put to use in a study of T cells in Graves' hyperthyroidism and ophthalmopathy.

The sample was peripheral blood mononuclear cells (PBMCs), taken at new diagnosis, from a patient treated with antithyroid drugs. Receptor source: a woman aged 35 to 59 with Graves disease.

This clonotype was detected only a few times. The V call is TRBV3-1, the J call TRBJ1-6; TRBD1 matches 8 bases. Germline V gene lookup returns CDR1 LGHDT and CDR2 YNNKEL (reference sequence). J was trimmed by 11 bases and V by 4 bases; bases with no gene match: 4. The CDR3 is 13 amino acids. CDR3 loop: CASSPGGMAPLHF. CDR3 in DNA: TGTGCCAGCAGCCCAGGGGGCATGGCACCCCTCCACTTT.

This clonotype was counted at least ten times. V and J are TRBV12-3 or TRBV12-4 and TRBJ2-2, with a possible D match to TRBD1 (5 bases). CDR3 length equals 14 residues. Between the trimmed V and J ends, which lost 7 bases and 6 bases, there was a span of 15 bases. The CDR3 nucleotides are TGTGCCAGCACTCCAAGCAGGGTCGCCGGGGAGCTGTTTTTT. Translation gives CASTPSRVAGELFF.

This clonotype was observed at least ten times. V gene TRBV25-1 combines with J gene TRBJ1-2; 8 bases agree with TRBD1. CDR3 length equals 17 residues. V shed 8 bases, J shed 3 bases, and the junction held 17 bases outside the gene matches. Per the germline V gene, CDR1 is MGHDK and CDR2 is SYGVNS. The chain's CDR3 is CASGGRGQDGFDYGYTF. CDR3 bases: TGTGCCAGCGGGGGGCGGGGACAGGACGGGTTCGACTATGGCTACACCTTC.

The chain links TRBV11-2 to TRBJ2-1; TRBD2 is a possible D gene (7 bases). In germline, CDR1 is SGHAT, CDR2 FQNNGV. Trimming left V 1 base short and J 10 bases short, with 17 bases between. The CDR3 is made up of 15 amino acids. The CDR3 is CASSLGIVRGQEQFF. The CDR3 DNA reads TGTGCCAGCAGCTTAGGCATTGTGCGGGGGCAGGAGCAGTTCTTC.

This clonotype was counted a few times. The chain links TRBV5-1 to TRBJ1-2, with D maybe TRBD1 (6 bases). CDR1 is SGHRS and CDR2 is YFSETQ in the germline V gene. CDR3 length: 14 residues. Trimming shortened V by 2 bases and J by 8 bases, and 16 bases separated the two germline ends. The DNA of the CDR3 is TGCGCCAGCAGCTTTGAAGGGGGGGCGCCCGGCTACACCTTC. This encodes CASSFEGGAPGYTF.

This clonotype was seen many times. The CDR3 is CASSPGPFEAFF. The DNA for the CDR3 is TGTGCCAGCAGCCCGGGACCGTTTGAAGCTTTCTTT. The chain has TRBV5-6 and TRBJ1-1; perhaps TRBD1 as D (5 bases). The CDR3 totals 12 residues. Trimming shortened V by 4 bases and J by 7 bases, and 11 bases separated the two germline ends. Germline-derived CDR1 and CDR2 are SGHDT and YYEEEE.

This clonotype was counted between two and nine times. This sequence joins TRBV4-2 and TRBJ1-1; weak D call: TRBD1 (5 bases). Looked up from germline, CDR1 is LGHNA and CDR2 is YNFKEQ. This CDR3 comprises 17 residues. Trimming pared 4 bases from V and 3 bases from J, leaving 21 bases between. CDR3 residues: CASSPQEGLPNDTEAFF. DNA for the CDR3: TGTGCCAGCAGCCCACAGGAGGGACTTCCTAATGACACTGAAGCTTTCTTT.

This clonotype has ten or more counts. V and J are TRBV12-3 or TRBV12-4 and TRBJ2-5; 8 nucleotides align to TRBD1. The CDR3 runs to 14 residues. Trimming took 2 bases from V and 8 from J; bases not matched to a gene: 7. CDR3 loop: CASSLSRRGRTQYF. The CDR3 nucleotides read TGTGCCAGCAGTTTATCGCGCAGGGGGCGAACCCAGTACTTC.

In its sample, this clonotype was seen many times. The J gene is TRBJ2-1, the V gene TRBV28; 7 bases line up with TRBD1. V lost 5 bases, J lost 8 bases, and 6 bases stayed unmatched. This CDR3 has 13 amino acids. The germline V gene has CDR1 MDHEN and CDR2 SYDVKM. Here the CDR3 reads CASSKRQGHEQFF. CDR3 bases: TGTGCCAGCAGTAAGAGACAGGGCCATGAGCAGTTCTTC.

This clonotype was detected only a few times. V usage is TRBV30 and J usage is TRBJ1-3; 11 nucleotides align to TRBD1. The CDR3 is made up of 13 amino acids. Trimming cost V 4 bases and J 9 bases; bases outside gene matches: 5. Germline V lookup: CDR1 GTSNPN, CDR2 SVGIG (reference sequence). CDR3 nucleotide sequence: TGTGCCTGGACCGGGACAGGGGGTGCCACCATATATTTT. This codes for CAWTGTGGATIYF.

The table lists this clonotype with a few counts. V usage is TRBV6-4 and J usage is TRBJ1-5; D is ambiguous. The CDR3 covers 13 residues. V was clipped by 4 bases and J by 7 bases, with 11 bases between them. The germline CDR1 and CDR2 sequences are MRHNA and SNTAGT. CDR3 residues: CASSVSHGQPQHF. In DNA form, the CDR3 reads TGTGCCAGCAGTGTCTCTCACGGGCAGCCCCAGCATTTT.

This clonotype was counted between two and nine times. The chain couples TRBV9 to TRBJ1-5; D is possibly TRBD1 (6 bases). Germline V CDR1 and CDR2: SGDLS, YYNGEE. The CDR3 runs 14 residues. The V end was cut by 2 bases, the J end by 4 bases, with 10 bases between. CDR3 bases: TGTGCCAGCAGCGTTGACGGGACAAATCAGCCCCAGCATTTT. It encodes CASSVDGTNQPQHF.

This clonotype was recorded many times. The chain uses TRBV12-3 or TRBV12-4 and TRBJ2-7; D may be TRBD1 or TRBD2 (5 bases each). The length of the CDR3 is 13 residues. Trimming took 4 bases from V and 9 from J, leaving 16 bases between them. The CDR3 loop is CASSSVTQGAQYF. The CDR3 nucleotides are TGTGCCAGCAGTTCCGTTACCCAGGGAGCGCAGTACTTC.

In its sample, this clonotype was seen many times. The chain links TRBV18 to TRBJ2-7; maybe TRBD2 (6 bases). CDR1 KGHSH and CDR2 LQKENI come from the germline V gene. This CDR3 is 14 amino acids long. V was trimmed by 2 bases and J by 4 bases, leaving 12 bases between them. This CDR3 reads CASSPGGIRYEQYF. CDR3 nucleotides: TGTGCCAGCTCACCAGGGGGGATCCGGTACGAGCAGTACTTC.

This clonotype was seen a few times. The chain recombines TRBV20-1 with TRBJ2-3, with 8 bases lining up with TRBD1. The CDR3 has 16 residues. The germline V gene encodes CDR1 DFQATT and CDR2 SNEGSKA (reference sequence). V gave up 5 bases and J gave up 4 bases; unmatched junction bases: 14. CDR3 coding DNA: TGCAGTGCTCCCCTCTCCCCGGACAGGGACCCAGATACGCAGTATTTT. This gives the protein CSAPLSPDRDPDTQYF.

This clonotype was seen many times. The chain links TRBV28 to TRBJ1-2, with 9 bases aligning to TRBD1. The CDR3 extends over 15 amino acids. Germline values: CDR1 MDHEN, CDR2 SYDVKM. J gave up 4 bases and V 2 bases, and 5 bases lay outside the gene matches. In DNA form, the CDR3 reads TGTGCCAGCAGTTTACTTACAGGGGGCCTCTATGGCTACACCTTC. Translating it yields CASSLLTGGLYGYTF.

This clonotype was seen many times. This chain links TRBV5-1 with TRBJ1-1; D possibly corresponds to TRBD1 (5 bases). Germline V gene sequence: CDR1 SGHRS, CDR2 YFSETQ. CDR3 length equals 16 residues. The V end was cut by 0 bases, the J end by 0 bases, with 12 bases between. The CDR3: CASSLESGALNTEAFF. The CDR3 coding sequence is TGCGCCAGCAGCTTGGAAAGCGGGGCGCTGAACACTGAAGCTTTCTTT. The variable domain in full, with the rest retrieved from reference TRBV5-1 and TRBJ1-1, is KAGVTQTPRYLIKTRGQQVTLSCSPISGHRSVSWYQQTPGQGLQFLFEYFSETQRNKGNFPGRFSGRQFSNSRSEMNVSTLELGDSALYLCASSLESGALNTEAFFGQGTRLTVV.